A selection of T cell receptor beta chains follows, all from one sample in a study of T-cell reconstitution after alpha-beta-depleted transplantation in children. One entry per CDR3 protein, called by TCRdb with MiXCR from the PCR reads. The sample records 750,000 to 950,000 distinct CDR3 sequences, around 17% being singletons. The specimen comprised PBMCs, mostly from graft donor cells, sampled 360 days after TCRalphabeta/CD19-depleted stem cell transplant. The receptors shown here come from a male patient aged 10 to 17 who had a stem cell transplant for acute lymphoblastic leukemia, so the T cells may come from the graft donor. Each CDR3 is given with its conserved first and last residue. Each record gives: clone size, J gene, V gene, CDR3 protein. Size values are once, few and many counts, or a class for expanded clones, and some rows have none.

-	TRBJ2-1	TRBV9	CASGFCNEQFF
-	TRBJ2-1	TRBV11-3	CASSLNSRGSYNEQFF
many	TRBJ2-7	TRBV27	CASSLRPPYEQYF
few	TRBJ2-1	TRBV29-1	CSVVSRGSRWFF
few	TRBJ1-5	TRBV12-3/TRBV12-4	CASSPGTGSMSAQHF
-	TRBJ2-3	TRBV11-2	CASSRDHRGRGYTQYF
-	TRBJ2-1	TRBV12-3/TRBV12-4	CASSFRGGRAHNEQFF
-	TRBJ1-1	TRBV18	CASSRQGAELAEAFF
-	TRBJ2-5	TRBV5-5	CASSVGIWETQYF
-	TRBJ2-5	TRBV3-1	CASSQVAASVQETQYF
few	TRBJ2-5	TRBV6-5	CASSSISARETQYF
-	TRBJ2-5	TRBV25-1	CASSESQLAFGRETQYF
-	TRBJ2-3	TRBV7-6	CASSRTPGLAGEWGTDTQYF
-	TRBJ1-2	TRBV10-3	CAISDGTGYGYTF
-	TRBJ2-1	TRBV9	CASSPHVGFLEQFF
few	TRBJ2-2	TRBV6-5	CASSYSRPAGELFF
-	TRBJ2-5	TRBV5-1	CASSRDALYRGPQETQYF
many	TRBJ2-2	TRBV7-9	CASSFGTLGPTGELFF
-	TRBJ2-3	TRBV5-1	CASSLANLAGQDTQYF
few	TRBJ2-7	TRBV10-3	CAISEYGTYTYEQYF
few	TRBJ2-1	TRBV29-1	CSVRGDNEQFF
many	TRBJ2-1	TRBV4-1	CASSHALMGLPINEQFF
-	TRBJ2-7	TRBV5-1	CASSLASDRVVNEQYF
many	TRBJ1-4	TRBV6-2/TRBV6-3	CASSLIGPNEKLFF
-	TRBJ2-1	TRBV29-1	CSVELGGLADNEQFF
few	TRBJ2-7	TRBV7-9	CASSLVSGSNEQYF
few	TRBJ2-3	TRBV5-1	CASSARVLDTQYF
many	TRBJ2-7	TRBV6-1	CASSPTSGRPYEQYF
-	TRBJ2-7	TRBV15	CATSRDRTLNFYF
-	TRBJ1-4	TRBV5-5	CASSLEIGRIEKLFF
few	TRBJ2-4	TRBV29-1	CSGTDLAKNIQYF
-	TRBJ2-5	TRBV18	CASSANRAQETQYF
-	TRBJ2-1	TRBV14	CASSAHLEQFF
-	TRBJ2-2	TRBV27	CASSLLWGQNTGELFF